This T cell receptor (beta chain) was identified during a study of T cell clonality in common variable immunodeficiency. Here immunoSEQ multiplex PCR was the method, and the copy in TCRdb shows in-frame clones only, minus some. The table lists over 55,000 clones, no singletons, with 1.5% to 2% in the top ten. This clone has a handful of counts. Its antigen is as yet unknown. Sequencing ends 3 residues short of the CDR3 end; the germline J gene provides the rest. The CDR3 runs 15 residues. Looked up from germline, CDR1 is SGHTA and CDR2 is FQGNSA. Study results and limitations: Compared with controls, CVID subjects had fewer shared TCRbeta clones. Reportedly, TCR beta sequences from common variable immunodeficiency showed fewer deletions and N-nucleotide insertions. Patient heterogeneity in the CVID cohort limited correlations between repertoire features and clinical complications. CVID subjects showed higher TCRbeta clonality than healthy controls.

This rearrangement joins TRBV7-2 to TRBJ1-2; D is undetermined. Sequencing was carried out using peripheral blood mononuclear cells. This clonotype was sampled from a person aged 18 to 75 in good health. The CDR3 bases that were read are TGTGCCAGCAGCACCCCCTCAGGACTAGCGGGAGCC. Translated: CASSTPSGLAGA. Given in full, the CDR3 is CASSTPSGLAGAYTF.